A single sample is the source of the 29 T cell receptor beta chains below, sequenced in a study of T cell changes during pregnancy in multiple sclerosis. Clones were sequenced by immunoSEQ multiplex PCR, and TCRdb holds only the in-frame ones, with some missing. The sample consists of 40,000 to 55,000 clones, 85% to 95% of them appearing once. The sequencing used CD8+ T cells from peripheral blood mononuclear cells, collected in the second trimester of pregnancy. Source of these receptors: a female donor with multiple sclerosis, enrolled in a pregnancy study.

V and J are TRBV7-9 and TRBJ1-1; 7 bases fit TRBD1. V lost 3 bases and J lost 4; bases outside the gene matches: 2. Looked up from germline, CDR1 is SEHNR and CDR2 is FQNEAQ (reference sequence). This CDR3 spans 13 amino acids. CDR3 region: CASSFPGGTEAFF. The CDR3 DNA sequence: TGTGCCAGCAGCTTCCCAGGGGGCACTGAAGCTTTCTTT.

This chain uses TRBV4-1 with TRBJ1-4; no reliable D call. V dropped 3 bases and J dropped 8 bases, with 19 bases sitting between them. CDR1 and CDR2 (germline): MGHRA, YSYEKL. This CDR3 spans 16 amino acids. CDR3 DNA sequence: TGCGCCAGCAGCCACCTACTGACACCCCTTACCGAAAAACTGTTTTTT. Its protein is CASSHLLTPLTEKLFF.

The CDR3 nucleotides are TGTGCCAGCAGTTCCCCAGGGAACTATGGCTACACCTTC. Its translation: CASSSPGNYGYTF. The chain couples TRBV6-6 to TRBJ1-2, with D possibly matching TRBD1 (5 bases). With 4 bases removed from V and 2 bases from J, the gap between germline ends came to 8 bases. This CDR3 has 13 amino acids. CDR1 MNHNY and CDR2 SVGAGI come from the germline V gene (reference sequence).

This chain uses TRBV27 with TRBJ2-1; TRBD2 agrees at 8 bases. V lost 7 bases to trimming and J lost 6 bases; unmatched junction nucleotides: 11. Looked up from germline, CDR1 is MNHEY and CDR2 is SMNVEV (reference sequence). This CDR3 comprises 15 residues. Written as DNA, the CDR3 is TGTGCCAGCATCAACCGGGGGGGCGCCAGCAATGAGCAGTTCTTC. Protein sequence: CASINRGGASNEQFF.

CDR3 DNA: TGTGCCAGCAGTTACAGTACAGGGAACGAAAAACTGTTTTTT. It translates to CASSYSTGNEKLFF. The chain uses TRBV6-5 and TRBJ1-4, with D perhaps TRBD1 (6 bases). This CDR3 has 14 residues. The V end lost 2 bases, the J end lost 8 bases, and 12 bases lay between the germline ends. Germline assignment: CDR1 MNHEY and CDR2 SVGAGI.

The chain combines TRBV27 with TRBJ1-2; D might be TRBD1 (6 bases). V was shortened by 5 bases and J by 4 bases, with 20 bases between the two germline ends. Germline CDR1 is MNHEY and CDR2 is SMNVEV (reference sequence). The CDR3 is 16 amino acids. The CDR3, as DNA: TGTGCCAGCAGTCCCCACCTGGGGGCTCACTCCTATGGCTACACCTTC. The encoded protein is CASSPHLGAHSYGYTF.

The rearrangement links TRBV2 to TRBJ2-7; a weak D match, TRBD1 (6 bases). Germline values: CDR1 SNHLY, CDR2 FYNNEI. The CDR3 consists of 14 residues. Trimming stripped 6 bases from V and 0 bases from J, with 12 bases between. The CDR3 nucleotides are TGTGCCAGCAGGCCCGACAGGAGCTCCTACGAGCAGTACTTC. This translates into CASRPDRSSYEQYF.

The J gene is TRBJ1-5, the V gene TRBV19; D might be TRBD1 (6 bases). The CDR3 sequence is 12 residues long. V was clipped by 6 bases and J by 7 bases, with 10 bases between them. Germline CDR1 LNHDA, CDR2 SQIVND (reference sequence). The CDR3 is CASSPQGQPQHF. The CDR3 DNA follows: TGTGCCAGTAGCCCACAGGGCCAGCCCCAGCATTTT.

This clone appeared a single time. The chain couples TRBV11-2 to TRBJ1-5; 7 nucleotides align to TRBD1. This CDR3 contains 18 residues. Germline V gene data show CDR1 as SGHAT and CDR2 as FQNNGV. Trimming removed 0 bases from V and 0 bases from J; junction bases left unmatched: 8. The CDR3 loop is CASSLDGRQGFSNQPQHF. CDR3 bases: TGTGCCAGCAGCTTAGATGGACGACAGGGCTTTAGCAATCAGCCCCAGCATTTT.

This clone has only a few counts. V gene TRBV7-8 combines with J gene TRBJ1-2; TRBD1 aligns across 7 bases. Germline lookup yields CDR1 SGHVS and CDR2 FQNEAQ. This CDR3 has 14 amino acids. Trimming removed 1 base from V and 10 bases from J; junction bases left unmatched: 9. The CDR3 coding sequence is TGTGCCAGCAGCTTAGTGAGCCGGGACAGTTACTACACCTTC. Protein: CASSLVSRDSYYTF.

The chain is built from TRBV28 and TRBJ2-3; 7 nucleotides match TRBD1. With 3 bases clipped from V and 6 bases from J, the junction kept 6 bases outside the gene matches. The CDR3 is 14 residues long. The germline gives CDR1 MDHEN, CDR2 SYDVKM. The CDR3 sequence is CASSFTQGPDTQYF. The CDR3 DNA reads as TGTGCCAGCAGTTTCACACAGGGGCCGGATACGCAGTATTTT.

J is TRBJ1-1 and V is TRBV19; 10 positions agree with TRBD1. The germline V gene encodes CDR1 LNHDA and CDR2 SQIVND (reference sequence). V shed 5 bases, J shed 5 bases, and the junction held 8 bases outside the gene matches. The CDR3 spans 15 residues. CDR3 loop: CASSLGTGAGTEAFF. The CDR3 DNA sequence: TGTGCCAGTAGTCTAGGGACAGGGGCGGGAACTGAAGCTTTCTTT.

This clone appeared many times. V is TRBV6-6 and J is TRBJ1-1, with D possibly being TRBD1 (6 bases). Looked up from germline, CDR1 is MNHNY and CDR2 is SVGAGI (reference sequence). Trimming took off 8 bases at V and 6 bases at J, with 16 bases between the two ends. The CDR3 has 13 residues. CDR3 sequence: CASARQETSEAFF. The CDR3 region has the DNA TGTGCCAGCGCGAGACAGGAAACATCTGAAGCTTTCTTT.

The rearrangement joins TRBV15 to TRBJ2-3; possibly TRBD1 for D (6 bases). Germline assignment: CDR1 LNHNV and CDR2 YYDKDF (reference sequence). CDR3 length: 14 amino acids. Trimming stripped 6 bases from V and 5 bases from J, with 15 bases between. The CDR3 here is CATRDRHMGDTQYF. The CDR3, as DNA: TGTGCCACCAGGGACAGACACATGGGAGATACGCAGTATTTT.

The chain combines TRBV5-4 with TRBJ2-7, with TRBD2 identical over 9 bases. CDR3 length: 15 residues. Germline V gene lookup returns CDR1 SGHNT and CDR2 YYREEE (reference sequence). V lost 4 bases to trimming and J lost 4 bases; unmatched junction nucleotides: 9. The CDR3 DNA reads as TGTGCCAGCAGCCCGCGGGATAGCGGGGGTTACGAGCAGTACTTC. Translation gives CASSPRDSGGYEQYF.

Worth noting for this clone: The sample holds other DNA sequences that translate to the same CDR3. V is TRBV9 and J is TRBJ2-3; D is ambiguous. The germline V gene encodes CDR1 SGDLS and CDR2 YYNGEE. The length of the CDR3 is 14 residues. V was cut by 3 bases and J by 1 base, with 9 bases left in between. CDR3 sequence (DNA): TGTGCCAGCAGCGCCCCCCTAGGCACAGATACGCAGTATTTT. Its protein product is CASSAPLGTDTQYF. Using reference TRBV9 and TRBJ2-3 for the parts outside the CDR3, the full variable domain is DSGVTQTPKHLITATGQRVTLRCSPRSGDLSVYWYQQSLDQGLQFLIQYYNGEERAKGNILERFSAQQFPDLHSELNLSSLELGDSALYFCASSAPLGTDTQYFGPGTRLTVL.

J is TRBJ2-2 and V is TRBV19, with no clear D. Per the germline V gene, CDR1 is LNHDA and CDR2 is SQIVND (reference sequence). This CDR3 is built from 11 residues. The V end was cut by 10 bases, the J end by 14 bases, with 17 bases between. CDR3 DNA: TGTGCCACCTTGGCGGTCCTAATTCTGTTTTTT. Translating it yields CATLAVLILFF.

The chain links TRBV7-8 to TRBJ1-1; tentatively, D is TRBD1 (5 bases). The CDR3 extends over 13 amino acids. Trimming removed 5 bases at V and 1 base at J, with 8 bases between. Germline V CDR1 and CDR2: SGHVS, FQNEAQ. The CDR3, as DNA: TGTGCCAGCAGCGGGGCCAAGAACACTGAAGCTTTCTTT. It codes for CASSGAKNTEAFF.

This clone was counted a single time. The gene calls are TRBV5-6 and TRBJ1-2, with D possibly TRBD1 on 5 matching bases. CDR1 and CDR2 from the germline V gene are SGHDT and YYEEEE. With 2 bases removed from V and 7 bases from J, the gap between germline ends came to 12 bases. The CDR3 totals 13 residues. CDR3 coding DNA: TGTGCCAGCAGCTTTGGGGGGTTTAGTGGCTACACCTTC. Amino acid sequence: CASSFGGFSGYTF.

This rearrangement joins TRBV6-1 to TRBJ2-2; D remains ambiguous. This CDR3 has 11 residues. Trimming left V 4 bases short and J 8 bases short, with 5 bases between. Germline V gives CDR1 MNHNS, CDR2 SASEGT. DNA of the CDR3: TGTGCCAGCAGTGGGGCGGGGGAGCTGTTTTTT. This translates into CASSGAGELFF.

The chain uses TRBV4-3 and TRBJ2-2, with D hard to call. CDR1 and CDR2 (germline): LGHNA, YSLEER. V was pared by 0 bases and J by 4 bases, with 6 bases between. This CDR3 has 14 residues. This CDR3 is CASSQDPLTGELFF. The CDR3 DNA follows: TGCGCCAGCAGCCAAGATCCCCTCACCGGGGAGCTGTTTTTT.

A single count supports this clone. The chain uses TRBV2 and TRBJ2-6; the match to TRBD1 covers 8 bases. The V gene end was trimmed by 4 bases and the J gene end by 4 bases; junction bases not matched to a gene: 9. This CDR3 has 17 residues. Germline V CDR1 and CDR2: SNHLY, FYNNEI. The CDR3 DNA reads TGTGCCAGCAGTGGGGCAGGGGGCTCGTGGGGGGCCAACGTCCTGACTTTC. It codes for CASSGAGGSWGANVLTF.

The rearrangement links TRBV29-1 to TRBJ2-7; tentative D call: TRBD1 (5 bases). The CDR3 totals 16 residues. Trimming took 2 bases from V and 2 from J, leaving 19 bases between them. Germline V gene data show CDR1 as SQVTM and CDR2 as ANQGSEA. CDR3 nucleotides: TGCAGCGTTGAAATGCAGGGAAAATTGGAGACCTACGAGCAGTACTTC. Translating it yields CSVEMQGKLETYEQYF.

The V gene is TRBV7-6, the J gene TRBJ1-1, with D perhaps TRBD1 (5 bases). Germline V gives CDR1 SGHVS, CDR2 FNYEAQ. The CDR3 sequence is 15 residues long. Between the trimmed V and J ends, which lost 1 base and 2 bases, there was a span of 11 bases. In nucleotides, the CDR3 is TGTGCCAGCAGCTTAGTTTTGGGGCATAACACTGAAGCTTTCTTT. Translated: CASSLVLGHNTEAFF.

This clone was observed once. The J gene is TRBJ1-3, the V gene TRBV4-3, with D possibly being TRBD1 (6 bases). Per the germline V gene, CDR1 is LGHNA and CDR2 is YSLEER. The CDR3 is made up of 16 amino acids. V was trimmed by 4 bases and J by 2 bases, leaving 15 bases between them. In DNA, the CDR3 is TGCGCCAGCAGCCGAGATACCGGGACAACTGGAAACACCATATATTTT. Protein: CASSRDTGTTGNTIYF.

This chain links TRBV19 with TRBJ2-7, with D tentatively TRBD2 (5 bases). This CDR3 has 10 amino acids. Germline V gives CDR1 LNHDA, CDR2 SQIVND (reference sequence). With 10 bases removed from V and 2 bases from J, the gap between germline ends came to 6 bases. The CDR3 sequence: CATGTYEQYF. The CDR3 DNA follows: TGTGCCACGGGGACCTACGAGCAGTACTTC.

The chain employs TRBV7-6 and TRBJ2-2; no definite D call. This CDR3 spans 12 amino acids. The ends were cut back, 5 bases at V and 8 bases at J, with 9 bases in the middle. Looked up from germline, CDR1 is SGHVS and CDR2 is FNYEAQ. The CDR3 region has the DNA TGTGCCAGCAGCAGAGGAGAAGGGGAGCTGTTTTTT. It is translated as CASSRGEGELFF.

V gene TRBV5-6 combines with J gene TRBJ2-3; D unclear. The V gene lost 0 bases and the J gene lost 6 bases, with 5 bases spanning the gap. The CDR3 loop spans 12 amino acids. Looked up from germline, CDR1 is SGHDT and CDR2 is YYEEEE. The CDR3 DNA reads TGTGCCAGCAGCTTGGGGGCGGATACGCAGTATTTT. Protein: CASSLGADTQYF.

The chain combines TRBV7-2 with TRBJ1-1; D call uncertain. The germline V gene has CDR1 SGHTA and CDR2 FQGNSA. This CDR3 has 14 amino acids. Trimming removed 2 bases from V and 1 base from J, with 8 bases in between. In nucleotides, the CDR3 is TGTGCCAGCAGCTTACTATCCCCGAACACTGAAGCTTTCTTT. It encodes CASSLLSPNTEAFF.